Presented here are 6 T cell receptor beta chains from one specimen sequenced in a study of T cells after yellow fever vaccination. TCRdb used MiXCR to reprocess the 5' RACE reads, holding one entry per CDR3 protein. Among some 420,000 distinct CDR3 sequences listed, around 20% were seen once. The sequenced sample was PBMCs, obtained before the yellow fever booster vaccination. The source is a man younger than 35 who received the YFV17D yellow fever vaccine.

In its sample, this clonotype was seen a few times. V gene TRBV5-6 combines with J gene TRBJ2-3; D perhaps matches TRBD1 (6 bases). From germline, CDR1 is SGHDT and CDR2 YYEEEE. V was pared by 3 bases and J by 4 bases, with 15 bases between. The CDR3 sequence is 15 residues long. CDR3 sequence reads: CASSWDIGVADTQYF. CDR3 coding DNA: TGTGCCAGCAGCTGGGACATCGGGGTTGCAGATACGCAGTATTTT.

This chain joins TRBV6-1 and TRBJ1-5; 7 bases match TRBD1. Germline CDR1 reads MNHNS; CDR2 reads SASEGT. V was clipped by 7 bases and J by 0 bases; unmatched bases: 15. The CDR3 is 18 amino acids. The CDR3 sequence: CASTGTAVLEYSNQPQHF. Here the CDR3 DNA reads TGTGCCAGCACTGGGACAGCCGTACTGGAATATAGCAATCAGCCCCAGCATTTT.

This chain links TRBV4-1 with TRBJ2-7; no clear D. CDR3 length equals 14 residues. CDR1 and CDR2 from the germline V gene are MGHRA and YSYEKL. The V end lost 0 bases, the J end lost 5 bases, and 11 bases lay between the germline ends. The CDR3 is CASSQELGPHEQYV. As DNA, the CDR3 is TGCGCCAGCAGCCAAGAGCTGGGCCCCCACGAGCAGTACGTC.

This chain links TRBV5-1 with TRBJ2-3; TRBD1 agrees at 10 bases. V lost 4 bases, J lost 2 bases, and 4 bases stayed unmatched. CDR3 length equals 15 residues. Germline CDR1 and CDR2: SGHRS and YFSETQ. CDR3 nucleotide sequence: TGCGCCAGCAGCCCCGACAGGGGGCCCACAGATACGCAGTATTTT. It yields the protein CASSPDRGPTDTQYF.

CDR3 sequence: CASSRWNSPLHF. For the CDR3, the DNA is TGTGCCAGCAGTCGGTGGAATTCACCCCTCCACTTT. V usage is TRBV27 and J usage is TRBJ1-6; D uncertain. The germline V gene has CDR1 MNHEY and CDR2 SMNVEV (reference sequence). V was clipped by 5 bases and J by 7 bases, with 6 bases between them. The CDR3 extends over 12 amino acids.

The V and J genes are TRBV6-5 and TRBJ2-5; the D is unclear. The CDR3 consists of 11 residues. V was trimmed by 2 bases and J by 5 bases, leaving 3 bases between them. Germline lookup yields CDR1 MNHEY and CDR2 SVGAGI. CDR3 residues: CASSYAETQYF. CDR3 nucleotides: TGTGCCAGCAGTTACGCCGAGACCCAGTACTTC.